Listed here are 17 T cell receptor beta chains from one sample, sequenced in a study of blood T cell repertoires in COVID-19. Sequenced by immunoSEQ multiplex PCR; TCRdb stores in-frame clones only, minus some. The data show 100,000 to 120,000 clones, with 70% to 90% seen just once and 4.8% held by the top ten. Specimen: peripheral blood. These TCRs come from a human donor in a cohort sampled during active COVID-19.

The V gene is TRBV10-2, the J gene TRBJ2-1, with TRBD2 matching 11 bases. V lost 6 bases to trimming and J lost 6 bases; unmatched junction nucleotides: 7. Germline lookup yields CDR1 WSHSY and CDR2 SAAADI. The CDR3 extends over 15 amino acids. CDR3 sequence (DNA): TGCGCCAGCAGCCCCCCCGGACTAGCGGGCAATGAGCAGTTCTTC. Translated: CASSPPGLAGNEQFF.

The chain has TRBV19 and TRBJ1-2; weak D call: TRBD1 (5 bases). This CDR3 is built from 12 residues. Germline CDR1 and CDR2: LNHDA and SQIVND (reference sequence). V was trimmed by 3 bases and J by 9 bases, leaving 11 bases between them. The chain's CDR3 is CASSIPGYSYTF. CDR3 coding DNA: TGTGCCAGTAGTATCCCAGGGTACAGCTACACCTTC.

CDR3 nucleotides: TGCGCCAGCAGCCAAGGACAGGCACCTAATGAAAAACTGTTTTTT. Residues: CASSQGQAPNEKLFF. V and J are TRBV4-3 and TRBJ1-4; possibly TRBD1 for D (6 bases). CDR3 length equals 15 residues. Germline assignment: CDR1 LGHNA and CDR2 YSLEER. The V end lost 1 base, the J end lost 3 bases, and 9 bases lay between the germline ends.

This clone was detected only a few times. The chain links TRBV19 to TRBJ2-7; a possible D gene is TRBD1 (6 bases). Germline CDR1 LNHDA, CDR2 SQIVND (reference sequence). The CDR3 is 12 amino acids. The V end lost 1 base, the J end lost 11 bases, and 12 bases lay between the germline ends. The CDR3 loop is CASSIGGQPKYF. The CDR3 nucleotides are TGTGCCAGTAGTATAGGAGGACAGCCAAAGTACTTC.

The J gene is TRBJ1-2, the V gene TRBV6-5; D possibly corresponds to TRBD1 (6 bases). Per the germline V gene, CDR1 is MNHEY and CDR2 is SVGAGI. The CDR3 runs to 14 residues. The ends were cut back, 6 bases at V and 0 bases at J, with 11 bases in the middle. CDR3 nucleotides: TGTGCCAGCAGCGGACAGAGCTCTAACTATGGCTACACCTTC. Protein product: CASSGQSSNYGYTF.

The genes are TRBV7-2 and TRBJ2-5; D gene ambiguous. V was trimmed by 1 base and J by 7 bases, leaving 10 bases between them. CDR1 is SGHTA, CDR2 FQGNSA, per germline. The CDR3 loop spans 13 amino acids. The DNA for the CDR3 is TGTGCCAGCAGCTTAGAGGCGGATGGGACCCAGTACTTC. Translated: CASSLEADGTQYF.

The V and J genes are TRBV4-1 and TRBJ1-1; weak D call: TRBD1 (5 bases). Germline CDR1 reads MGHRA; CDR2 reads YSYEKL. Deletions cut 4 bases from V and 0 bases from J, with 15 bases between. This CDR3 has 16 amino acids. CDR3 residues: CASSLTPGLMNTEAFF. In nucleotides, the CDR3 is TGCGCCAGCAGCCTAACCCCGGGACTGATGAACACTGAAGCTTTCTTT.

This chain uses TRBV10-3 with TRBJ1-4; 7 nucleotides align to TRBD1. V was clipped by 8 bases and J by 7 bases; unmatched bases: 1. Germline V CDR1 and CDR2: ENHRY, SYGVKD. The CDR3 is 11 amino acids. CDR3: CAIGDSEKLFF. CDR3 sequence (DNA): TGTGCCATCGGGGACAGTGAAAAACTGTTTTTT.

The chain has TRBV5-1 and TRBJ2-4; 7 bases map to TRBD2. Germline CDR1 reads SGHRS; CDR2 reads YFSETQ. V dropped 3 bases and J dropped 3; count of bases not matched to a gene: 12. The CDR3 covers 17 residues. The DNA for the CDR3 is TGCGCCAGCAGCTATCTGGGGCTAGCGGACCACAAAAACATTCAGTACTTC. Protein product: CASSYLGLADHKNIQYF.

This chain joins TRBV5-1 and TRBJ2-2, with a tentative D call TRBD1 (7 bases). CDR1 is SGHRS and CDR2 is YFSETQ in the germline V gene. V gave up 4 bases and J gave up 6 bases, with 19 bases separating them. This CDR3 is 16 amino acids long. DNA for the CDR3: TGCGCCAGCAGCCAGGGTGGAGGGGGCAGAGCCGGGGAGCTGTTTTTT. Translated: CASSQGGGGRAGELFF.

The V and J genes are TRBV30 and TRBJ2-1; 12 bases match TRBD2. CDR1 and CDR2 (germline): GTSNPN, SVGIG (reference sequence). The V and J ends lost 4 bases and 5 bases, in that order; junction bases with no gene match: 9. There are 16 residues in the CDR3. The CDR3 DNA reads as TGTGCCTGGATTTCGCGACTAGCGGGGGCCCACAATGAGCAGTTCTTC. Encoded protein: CAWISRLAGAHNEQFF.

CDR3 DNA: TGTGCCAGCAGCCTACCTGGAAGTCCGCAGGCGGGGGAGCTGTTTTTT. As protein: CASSLPGSPQAGELFF. This rearrangement joins TRBV9 to TRBJ2-2; D gene uncertain. This CDR3 comprises 16 residues. V lost 4 bases, J lost 8 bases, and 21 bases lay in between. From germline, CDR1 is SGDLS and CDR2 YYNGEE.

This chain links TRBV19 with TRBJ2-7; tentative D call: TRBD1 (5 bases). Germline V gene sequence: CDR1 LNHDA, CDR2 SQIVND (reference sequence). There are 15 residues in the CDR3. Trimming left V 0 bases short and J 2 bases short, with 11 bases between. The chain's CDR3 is CASSIEQGATYEQYF. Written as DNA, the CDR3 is TGTGCCAGTAGTATAGAGCAGGGCGCGACCTACGAGCAGTACTTC.

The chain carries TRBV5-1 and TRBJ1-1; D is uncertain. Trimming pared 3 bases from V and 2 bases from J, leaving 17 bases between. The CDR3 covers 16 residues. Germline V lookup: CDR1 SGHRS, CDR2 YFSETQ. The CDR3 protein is CASSYGSWTGNTEAFF. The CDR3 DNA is TGCGCCAGCAGCTACGGTTCATGGACGGGAAACACTGAAGCTTTCTTT.

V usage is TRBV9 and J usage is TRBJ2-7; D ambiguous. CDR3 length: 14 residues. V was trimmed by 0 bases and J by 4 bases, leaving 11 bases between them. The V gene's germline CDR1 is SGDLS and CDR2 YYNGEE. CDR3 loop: CASSVGVSPYEQYF. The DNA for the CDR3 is TGTGCCAGCAGCGTAGGAGTTAGTCCATACGAGCAGTACTTC.

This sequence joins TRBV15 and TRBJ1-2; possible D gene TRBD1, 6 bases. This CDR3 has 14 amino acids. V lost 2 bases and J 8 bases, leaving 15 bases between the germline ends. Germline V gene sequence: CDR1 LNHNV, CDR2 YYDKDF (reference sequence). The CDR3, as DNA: TGTGCCACCAGCAGACGCACAGGGTTGGAAGGCTACACCTTC. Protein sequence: CATSRRTGLEGYTF. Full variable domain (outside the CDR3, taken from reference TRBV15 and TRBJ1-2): DAMVIQNPRYQVTQFGKPVTLSCSQTLNHNVMYWYQQKSSQAPKLLFHYYDKDFNNEADTPDNFQSRRPNTSFCFLDIRSPGLGDTAMYLCATSRRTGLEGYTFGSGTRLTVV.

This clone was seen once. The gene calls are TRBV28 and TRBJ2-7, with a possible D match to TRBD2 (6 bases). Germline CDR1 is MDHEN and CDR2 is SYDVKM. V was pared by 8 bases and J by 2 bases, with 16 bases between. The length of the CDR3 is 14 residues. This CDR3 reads CASRSRGLTYEQYF. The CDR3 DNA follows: TGTGCCAGCCGGTCGCGGGGTTTAACCTACGAGCAGTACTTC. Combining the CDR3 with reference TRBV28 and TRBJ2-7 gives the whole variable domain DVKVTQSSRYLVKRTGEKVFLECVQDMDHENMFWYRQDPGLGLRLIYFSYDVKMKEKGDIPEGYSVSREKKERFSLILESASTNQTSMYLCASRSRGLTYEQYFGPGTRLTVT.